A single sample is the source of the 29 T cell receptor beta chains below, sequenced in a study of identical twins. TCRdb reanalysed the 5' RACE reads using MiXCR and keeps one entry per CDR3 protein. The sample shows some 590,000 distinct CDR3 sequences, just under 10% of them seen only once. These data also formed part of another study, on yellow fever vaccine responses in identical twins.

The material sequenced was PBMCs. Receptors were obtained from a woman aged 18-29 years in good health.

The sample holds a few counts of this clonotype. A read error may account for a junction end that differs from germline. J is TRBJ2-5 and V is TRBV7-7; 9 bases agree with TRBD1. CDR1 SSHAT and CDR2 FNYEAQ come from the germline V gene (reference sequence). The CDR3 sequence is 14 residues long. CDR3 in DNA: TGTGCTAGCAGCCTAGGGGGACAGGGAAAGACCCAGTACTTC. This gives the protein CASSLGGQGKTQYF.

In this sample, this clonotype turned up many times. The rearrangement uses TRBV12-3 or TRBV12-4 and TRBJ1-1; D remains ambiguous. The CDR3 loop spans 13 amino acids. V shed 5 bases and J shed 5 bases, with 12 bases lying between them. CDR3: CASSLRGVTEAFF. The CDR3 DNA sequence: TGTGCCAGCAGTCTCCGCGGGGTAACTGAAGCTTTCTTT.

Only a few counts were recorded for this clonotype. V and J are TRBV29-1 and TRBJ1-2, with a weak D call TRBD1 (6 bases). This CDR3 comprises 14 residues. CDR1 and CDR2 (germline): SQVTM, ANQGSEA. The V and J ends lost 0 bases and 5 bases respectively, with 13 bases between them. Here the CDR3 reads CSVEDRGGKYGYTF. The CDR3 DNA is TGCAGCGTTGAAGATCGAGGGGGAAAGTATGGCTACACCTTC.

V and J are TRBV27 and TRBJ2-7; D uncertain. CDR3 length: 13 residues. V dropped 2 bases and J dropped 7 bases, with 12 bases sitting between them. Germline CDR1 reads MNHEY; CDR2 reads SMNVEV (reference sequence). The CDR3 spells CASSLSRDGEQYF. CDR3 in DNA: TGTGCCAGCAGTTTAAGTAGAGACGGGGAGCAGTACTTC.

This clonotype was seen a few times. The gene calls are TRBV7-3 and TRBJ2-2, with 9 bases aligning to TRBD1. The CDR3 covers 16 residues. CDR1 and CDR2 from the germline V gene are SGHTA and FQGTGA. V lost 5 bases to trimming and J lost 4 bases; unmatched junction nucleotides: 8. CDR3 DNA: TGTGCCAGCAGCCAATATGGGACAGGGCCCACCGGGGAGCTGTTTTTT. Encoded protein: CASSQYGTGPTGELFF.

The genes are TRBV20-1 and TRBJ2-7; D is ambiguous. With 0 bases removed from V and 9 bases from J, the gap between germline ends came to 15 bases. This CDR3 has 13 residues. CDR1 is DFQATT and CDR2 is SNEGSKA in the germline V gene (reference sequence). CDR3 sequence reads: CSARDRILHGQYF. The CDR3 bases are TGCAGTGCTAGAGACAGAATTCTCCACGGGCAGTACTTC.

This clonotype has at least ten counts. The genes are TRBV10-3 and TRBJ2-7, with TRBD1 identical over 9 bases. V was pared by 3 bases and J by 5 bases, with 5 bases of the junction left unmatched. The CDR3 extends over 14 amino acids. CDR1 is ENHRY, CDR2 SYGVKD, per germline. CDR3 amino acids: CAISETTGGHEQYF. CDR3 nucleotide sequence: TGTGCCATCAGTGAAACGACAGGGGGGCACGAGCAGTACTTC.

This clonotype was counted at least ten times. The rearrangement links TRBV5-1 to TRBJ1-6, with 10 positions matching TRBD1. Losses at the gene ends were 0 bases for V and 9 bases for J; bases not matched to a gene: 9. The germline V gene encodes CDR1 SGHRS and CDR2 YFSETQ. The CDR3 consists of 17 residues. The CDR3 DNA reads as TGCGCCAGCAGCTTGGATGGGACAGGGGAGATTCGTTCACCCCTCCACTTT. Residues: CASSLDGTGEIRSPLHF.

This clonotype was observed many times. The genes are TRBV12-3 or TRBV12-4 and TRBJ2-1; 9 nucleotides agree with TRBD2. Trimming at V came to 7 bases and at J to 6 bases, leaving 16 bases not matched to a gene. The CDR3 consists of 17 residues. This CDR3 is CASTLILGGRALNEQFF. The CDR3 nucleotides are TGTGCCAGCACACTCATATTGGGCGGGAGGGCTCTCAATGAGCAGTTCTTC.

This clonotype was counted at least ten times. The chain couples TRBV5-1 to TRBJ2-1, with 13 bases aligning to TRBD2. The germline V gene has CDR1 SGHRS and CDR2 YFSETQ. V was clipped by 0 bases and J by 5 bases; unmatched bases: 5. The CDR3 totals 17 residues. The CDR3 region is CASSLGTSGSLHNEQFF. The CDR3 DNA sequence: TGCGCCAGCAGCTTGGGGACTAGCGGGAGCCTCCACAATGAGCAGTTCTTC.

Turning to this clonotype: This may come from a read error, since a much larger clone is one base off. The chain recombines TRBV3-1 with TRBJ2-3; D is tentatively TRBD1 or TRBD2 (5 bases each). CDR1 is LGHDT and CDR2 is YNNKEL in the germline V gene (reference sequence). CDR3 length: 15 amino acids. In nucleotides, the CDR3 is TGTGCCTGCAGCCAAGAATGGTTGGGGGTAGATACGCAGTATTTT. It codes for CACSQEWLGVDTQYF.

This clonotype came up a few times. The chain recombines TRBV20-1 with TRBJ2-2, with 10 bases lining up with TRBD2. V gave up 6 bases and J gave up 6 bases; unmatched junction bases: 7. Germline V lookup: CDR1 DFQATT, CDR2 SNEGSKA (reference sequence). The CDR3 runs 14 residues. The CDR3 DNA reads as TGCAGTGCCGAGCGGGGGGGCCGAGCCGGGGAGCTGTTTTTT. Its translation is CSAERGGRAGELFF.

This clonotype was recorded a few times. This chain links TRBV6-5 with TRBJ1-6; perhaps TRBD1 as D (5 bases). CDR3 length equals 13 residues. Per germline, CDR1 MNHEY and CDR2 SVGAGI. V gave up 4 bases and J gave up 7 bases, with 8 bases separating them. CDR3 sequence reads: CASSWGSNSPLHF. For the CDR3, the DNA is TGTGCCAGCAGTTGGGGCTCAAATTCACCCCTCCACTTT.

This clonotype was counted ten times or more. The chain has TRBV20-1 and TRBJ2-3; 8 bases are shared with TRBD2. Germline V gene lookup returns CDR1 DFQATT and CDR2 SNEGSKA (reference sequence). V was clipped by 3 bases and J by 5 bases; unmatched bases: 10. The CDR3 length is 15 residues. The CDR3 here is CSASRGAGEVDTQYF. As DNA, the CDR3 is TGCAGTGCTAGCCGGGGAGCGGGGGAGGTAGATACGCAGTATTTT.

This chain connects TRBV20-1 to TRBJ2-7, with TRBD2 matching 12 bases. CDR3 length: 14 residues. CDR1 is DFQATT, CDR2 SNEGSKA, per germline (reference sequence). V shed 5 bases, J shed 3 bases, and the junction held 5 bases outside the gene matches. The CDR3 protein is CSAFTGLAGYEQYF. The CDR3 DNA sequence: TGCAGTGCTTTCACGGGACTAGCGGGCTACGAGCAGTACTTC.

This clonotype was found many times. The chain carries TRBV29-1 and TRBJ2-1, with D unresolved. The length of the CDR3 is 15 residues. Germline V gene sequence: CDR1 SQVTM, CDR2 ANQGSEA. V was cut by 2 bases and J by 4 bases, with 15 bases left in between. The CDR3 region has the DNA TGCAGCGTTGAACTCACGGACGGAAGATACAATGAGCAGTTCTTC. This gives the protein CSVELTDGRYNEQFF.

This chain connects TRBV20-1 to TRBJ1-2; D may be TRBD1 (5 bases). Trimming stripped 6 bases from V and 0 bases from J, with 14 bases between. The CDR3 is 14 amino acids. Germline assignment: CDR1 DFQATT and CDR2 SNEGSKA (reference sequence). In DNA, the CDR3 is TGCAGTGCACACAAGGACAATTCTAACTATGGCTACACCTTC. The encoded protein is CSAHKDNSNYGYTF.

V gene TRBV6-1 combines with J gene TRBJ2-7; 9 bases agree with TRBD1. V was clipped by 6 bases and J by 6 bases; unmatched bases: 15. CDR1 is MNHNS, CDR2 SASEGT, per germline. This CDR3 is built from 16 residues. CDR3 in amino acids: CASSSTWGQGFPEQYF. The DNA of the CDR3 is TGTGCCAGCAGCTCTACCTGGGGACAGGGCTTTCCCGAGCAGTACTTC.

The rearrangement links TRBV6-1 to TRBJ2-2; D may be TRBD2 (5 bases). Trimming took 4 bases from V and 5 from J, leaving 17 bases between them. This CDR3 region has 16 residues. CDR1 and CDR2 (germline): MNHNS, SASEGT. The CDR3 loop is CASSVGRERRTGELFF. In DNA form, the CDR3 reads TGTGCCAGCAGTGTTGGAAGGGAGAGAAGGACCGGGGAGCTGTTTTTT.

The chain is built from TRBV7-2 and TRBJ1-2; D gene ambiguous. This CDR3 has 14 residues. CDR1 SGHTA and CDR2 FQGNSA come from the germline V gene. V lost 5 bases to trimming and J lost 8 bases, with 18 bases between them. CDR3 protein: CASSLITGFGGYTF. As DNA, the CDR3 is TGTGCCAGCAGCCTCATTACGGGTTTCGGGGGCTACACCTTC.

This clonotype was counted ten times or more. This chain links TRBV29-1 with TRBJ2-1; D is ambiguous. The CDR3 totals 11 residues. Trimming removed 7 bases from V and 6 bases from J, with 10 bases in between. Germline loops: CDR1 SQVTM, CDR2 ANQGSEA. CDR3 DNA sequence: TGCAGCGCCCATTTGGGCAATGAGCAGTTCTTC. Its translation is CSAHLGNEQFF.

The table lists this clonotype with a few counts. The V call is TRBV20-1, the J call TRBJ2-2; 10 nucleotides agree with TRBD1. With 6 bases clipped from V and 5 bases from J, the junction kept 6 bases outside the gene matches. Germline V gives CDR1 DFQATT, CDR2 SNEGSKA (reference sequence). The CDR3 is made up of 14 amino acids. The CDR3 DNA follows: TGCAGTGCAACCGGGACAGGGGTTACCGGGGAGCTGTTTTTT. Translating gives CSATGTGVTGELFF.

This clonotype appeared a single time. The rearrangement joins TRBV19 to TRBJ1-1; D is unclear. Germline V gene data show CDR1 as LNHDA and CDR2 as SQIVND (reference sequence). Trimming removed 5 bases at V and 0 bases at J, with 7 bases between. The CDR3 runs to 13 residues. The CDR3 nucleotides are TGTGCCAGTAGTGTTATAATGAACACTGAAGCTTTCTTT. As protein: CASSVIMNTEAFF.

This clonotype appeared many times. The CDR3 nucleotides read TGTGCCAGCAGCTTATCCAGGGACCTGGGCGGCACTGAAGCTTTCTTT. Residues: CASSLSRDLGGTEAFF. The rearrangement uses TRBV13 and TRBJ1-1, with a weak D call TRBD1 (5 bases). Looked up from germline, CDR1 is PRHDT and CDR2 is FYEKMQ (reference sequence). With 2 bases removed from V and 4 bases from J, the gap between germline ends came to 17 bases. The CDR3 is 16 amino acids.

Note on this clonotype: A single base separates this from a much larger clone, so it may be a read error. The chain uses TRBV7-8 and TRBJ2-3; tentatively, D is TRBD2 (5 bases). V was trimmed by 5 bases and J by 8 bases, leaving 20 bases between them. In germline, CDR1 is SGHVS, CDR2 FQNEAQ. The CDR3 is 15 residues long. DNA for the CDR3: TGTGCCAGCAGCCCCCCGTCTAACGGGATTGGTACGCAGTATTTT. Its translation is CASSPPSNGIGTQYF.

This chain uses TRBV5-6 with TRBJ2-1, with 16 bases fitting TRBD2. The CDR3 extends over 18 amino acids. Germline values: CDR1 SGHDT, CDR2 YYEEEE. V lost 4 bases and J lost 7; bases outside the gene matches: 11. The DNA for the CDR3 is TGTGCCAGCAGCCCTAAGCCGGGACTAGCGGGAGGGCCAAATGAGCAGTTCTTC. This codes for CASSPKPGLAGGPNEQFF. The complete variable domain, with remaining parts taken from reference TRBV5-6 and TRBJ2-1, reads DAGVTQSPTHLIKTRGQQVTLRCSPKSGHDTVSWYQQALGQGPQFIFQYYEEEERQRGNFPDRFSGHQFPNYSSELNVNALLLGDSALYLCASSPKPGLAGGPNEQFFGPGTRLTVL.

In its sample, this clonotype was seen a few times. CDR3 loop: CASSADGTGVREQYF. The CDR3 DNA follows: TGCGCCAGCAGCGCGGACGGGACAGGGGTTCGGGAGCAGTACTTC. The chain joins TRBV5-1 to TRBJ2-7; TRBD1 aligns across 10 bases. This CDR3 has 15 residues. V lost 4 bases and J lost 7; bases outside the gene matches: 11. Germline lookup yields CDR1 SGHRS and CDR2 YFSETQ.

This clonotype has only a few counts. J is TRBJ2-7 and V is TRBV5-1, with D possibly matching TRBD1 (8 bases). V dropped 3 bases and J dropped 4 bases, with 20 bases sitting between them. The CDR3 runs to 16 residues. The germline CDR1 and CDR2 sequences are SGHRS and YFSETQ. Here the CDR3 reads CASSSGHTGGAYEQYF. Written as DNA, the CDR3 is TGCGCCAGCAGCTCCGGACATACAGGGGGGGCATACGAGCAGTACTTC.

At least ten counts were recorded for this clonotype. This chain connects TRBV4-2 to TRBJ1-4, with D unresolved. Trimming pared 1 base from V and 8 bases from J, leaving 14 bases between. The germline V gene encodes CDR1 LGHNA and CDR2 YNFKEQ. CDR3 length: 15 residues. The CDR3 sequence: CASSQALGSGEKLFF. The CDR3 DNA sequence: TGTGCCAGCAGCCAAGCTCTGGGTTCCGGCGAAAAACTGTTTTTT.